Below are 6 T cell receptor beta chains sequenced from a single sample in a study of T cells after yellow fever vaccination. TCRdb re-called the 5' RACE reads through MiXCR, storing one row per CDR3 protein. Of about 140,000 distinct CDR3 sequences listed, 6.6% are singletons. The specimen was CD4+ T cells sorted from PBMCs, collected 10 days after the yellow fever booster vaccination. These receptors all come from a man aged 25 to 40 who received the YFV17D yellow fever vaccine.

At least ten counts were recorded for this clonotype. The chain couples TRBV9 to TRBJ2-1, with 9 bases that match TRBD2. After removal of 3 bases from V and 5 bases from J, the junction contained 9 bases not matched to a gene. CDR3 size: 16 residues. The germline V gene has CDR1 SGDLS and CDR2 YYNGEE. The CDR3 coding sequence is TGTGCCAGCAGCGCCGGGACTAGCTCGGGGAACAATGAGCAGTTCTTC. Amino acid sequence: CASSAGTSSGNNEQFF. Filled out from reference TRBV9 and TRBJ2-1, the complete variable domain reads DSGVTQTPKHLITATGQRVTLRCSPRSGDLSVYWYQQSLDQGLQFLIQYYNGEERAKGNILERFSAQQFPDLHSELNLSSLELGDSALYFCASSAGTSSGNNEQFFGPGTRLTVL.

This clonotype was seen at least ten times. This chain joins TRBV4-3 and TRBJ1-1; D gene uncertain. The germline V gene encodes CDR1 LGHNA and CDR2 YSLEER. The CDR3 sequence is 13 residues long. Trimming cost V 4 bases and J 5 bases, with 11 bases left between them. CDR3 in DNA: TGCGCCAGCAGCCTAGAAACTAGGACTGAAGCTTTCTTT. Its protein product is CASSLETRTEAFF.

This clonotype was detected ten times or more. The CDR3: CSASSRDSRPQGYTF. The CDR3 region has the DNA TGCAGTGCTAGTTCCCGGGACAGCCGTCCGCAAGGCTACACCTTC. The chain recombines TRBV20-1 with TRBJ1-2, with TRBD1 identical over 7 bases. The CDR3 runs 15 residues. The V and J ends lost 3 bases and 8 bases, in that order; junction bases with no gene match: 15. Germline-derived CDR1 and CDR2 are DFQATT and SNEGSKA (reference sequence).

In this sample, this clonotype turned up many times. A read error may produce the germline difference seen at one junction end. This chain uses TRBV7-7 with TRBJ2-5; possibly TRBD1 or TRBD2 for D (5 bases each). The V gene's germline CDR1 is SSHAT and CDR2 FNYEAQ (reference sequence). The CDR3 is made up of 14 amino acids. CDR3 protein: CASSLSGTEETQYF. The CDR3 DNA follows: TGTGCTAGCAGCTTGTCCGGGACGGAGGAGACCCAGTACTTC.

J is TRBJ1-5 and V is TRBV6-6; D unresolved. This CDR3 is built from 11 residues. Trimming left V 4 bases short and J 11 bases short, with 9 bases between. CDR1 is MNHNY, CDR2 SVGAGI, per germline (reference sequence). CDR3 DNA: TGTGCCAGCAGTTCCTGGTTAGCCCAGCATTTT. This gives the protein CASSSWLAQHF.

Remarks on this clonotype: One base away lies a much larger clone, so this may be a sequencing read error. This CDR3 is CTSSLGGTSRRHTTQYF. CDR3 coding DNA: TGCACCAGCAGCTTGGGGGGGACTAGTCGAAGGCATACGACCCAGTACTTC. The V gene is TRBV5-1, the J gene TRBJ2-5, with TRBD2 identical over 8 bases. Germline CDR1 reads SGHRS; CDR2 reads YFSETQ. There are 17 residues in the CDR3.